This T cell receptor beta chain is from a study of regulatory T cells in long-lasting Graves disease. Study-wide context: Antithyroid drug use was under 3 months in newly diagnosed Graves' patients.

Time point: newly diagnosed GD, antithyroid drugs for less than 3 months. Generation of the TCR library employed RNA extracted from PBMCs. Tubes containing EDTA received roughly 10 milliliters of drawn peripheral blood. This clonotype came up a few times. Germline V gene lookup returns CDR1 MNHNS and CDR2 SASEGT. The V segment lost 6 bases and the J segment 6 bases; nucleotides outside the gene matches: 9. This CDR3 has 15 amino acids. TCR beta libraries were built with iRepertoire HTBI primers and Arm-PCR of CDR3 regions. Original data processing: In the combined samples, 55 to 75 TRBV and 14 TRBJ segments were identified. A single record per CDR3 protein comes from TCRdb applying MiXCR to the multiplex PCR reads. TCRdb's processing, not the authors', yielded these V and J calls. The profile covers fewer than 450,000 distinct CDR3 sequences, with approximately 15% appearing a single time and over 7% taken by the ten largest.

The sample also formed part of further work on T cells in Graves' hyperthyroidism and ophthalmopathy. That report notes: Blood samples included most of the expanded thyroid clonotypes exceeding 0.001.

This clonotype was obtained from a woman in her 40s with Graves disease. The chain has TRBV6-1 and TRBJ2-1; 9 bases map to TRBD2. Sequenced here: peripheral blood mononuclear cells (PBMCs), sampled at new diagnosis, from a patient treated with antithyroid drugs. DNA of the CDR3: TGTGCCAGCAGCACTAGCGGGCATGCCCTCAATGAGCAGTTCTTC. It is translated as CASSTSGHALNEQFF.